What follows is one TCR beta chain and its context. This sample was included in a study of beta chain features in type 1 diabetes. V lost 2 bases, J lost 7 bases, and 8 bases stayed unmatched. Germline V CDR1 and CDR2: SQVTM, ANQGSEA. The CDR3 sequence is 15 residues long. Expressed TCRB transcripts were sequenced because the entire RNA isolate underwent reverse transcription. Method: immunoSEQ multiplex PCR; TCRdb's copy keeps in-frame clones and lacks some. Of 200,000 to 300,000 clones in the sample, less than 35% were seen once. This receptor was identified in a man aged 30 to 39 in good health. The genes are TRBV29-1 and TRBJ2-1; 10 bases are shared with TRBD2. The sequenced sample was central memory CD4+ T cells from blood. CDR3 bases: TGCAGCGTTGAACGGCTAGCGGGAGAACTTAATGAGCAGTTCTTC. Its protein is CSVERLAGELNEQFF.